What follows are 15 T cell receptor beta chains derived from one specimen sequenced in a study of CD8 T cells in Susac syndrome. It was with random hexamers that roughly 0.45 to 1 ug RNA was reverse transcribed. One entry per CDR3 protein results from TCRdb running MiXCR on the immunoSEQ multiplex PCR reads. The sample lists fewer than 35,000 distinct CDR3 sequences, about 95% occurring once. Sequences were obtained from CD8+ T cells from PBMCs. These receptors all stem from a human donor in good health.

The gene calls are TRBV6-2 or TRBV6-3 and TRBJ2-7; D is ambiguous. The CDR3 consists of 13 residues. CDR1 and CDR2 from the germline V gene are MNHEY and SVGEGT. The V gene lost 0 bases and the J gene lost 4 bases, with 7 bases spanning the gap. The CDR3 coding sequence is TGTGCCAGCAGTTACTCGATAGAGTACGAGCAGTACTTC. Translation: CASSYSIEYEQYF.

This clonotype occurred once. The genes are TRBV9 and TRBJ2-3, with D hard to call. The CDR3 sequence is 11 residues long. Germline V gene lookup returns CDR1 SGDLS and CDR2 YYNGEE. V was clipped by 3 bases and J by 6 bases, with 5 bases between them. The CDR3 bases are TGTGCCAGCAGCGATGGGGATACGCAGTATTTT. This encodes CASSDGDTQYF.

J is TRBJ2-7 and V is TRBV4-3; D remains ambiguous. The V gene's germline CDR1 is LGHNA and CDR2 YSLEER. Trimming cost V 0 bases and J 7 bases, with 10 bases left between them. This CDR3 region has 13 residues. CDR3 nucleotide sequence: TGCGCCAGCAGCCAAGAAAAGACCTGGGAGCAGTACTTC. Its protein product is CASSQEKTWEQYF.

This clonotype occurred once. The chain recombines TRBV20-1 with TRBJ1-2; the D gene is possibly TRBD1 (6 bases). Germline-derived CDR1 and CDR2 are DFQATT and SNEGSKA (reference sequence). The V end was cut by 3 bases, the J end by 4 bases, with 12 bases between. There are 13 residues in the CDR3. The CDR3 nucleotides are TGCAGTGCTAGGAAGGGGGGCTTCTATGGCTACACCTTC. Translating gives CSARKGGFYGYTF.

The chain is built from TRBV13 and TRBJ1-5; D is perhaps TRBD1 (5 bases). There are 15 residues in the CDR3. Trimming stripped 5 bases from V and 0 bases from J, with 11 bases between. Germline assignment: CDR1 PRHDT and CDR2 FYEKMQ (reference sequence). The CDR3 protein is CASSIGGYSNQPQHF. Written as DNA, the CDR3 is TGTGCCAGCAGCATTGGGGGTTATAGCAATCAGCCCCAGCATTTT.

The V gene is TRBV21-1, the J gene TRBJ2-1; TRBD1 is the table's D call and was not checked against the DNA. TRBV21-1 counts as a pseudogene. The CDR3 length is 17 residues. The CDR3 DNA reads TGTGCCAGCAGCTTCCTGAACCGGGGGGCCTCCTACAATGAGCAGTTCTTC. Protein product: CASSFLNRGASYNEQFF.

The chain employs TRBV10-3 and TRBJ2-2; D gene unclear. The V end lost 4 bases, the J end lost 1 base, and 16 bases lay between the germline ends. Germline V gene lookup returns CDR1 ENHRY and CDR2 SYGVKD. The CDR3 is 17 amino acids. The CDR3 DNA follows: TGTGCCATCAGTGTAATTTCGTTAGGGCGGAACACCGGGGAGCTGTTTTTT. Encoded protein: CAISVISLGRNTGELFF.

This sequence joins TRBV11-2 and TRBJ2-2; TRBD1 aligns across 10 bases. J gave up 4 bases and V 5 bases, and 4 bases lay outside the gene matches. The CDR3 covers 15 residues. CDR1 SGHAT and CDR2 FQNNGV come from the germline V gene. The CDR3 DNA reads as TGTGCCAGCAGCCCGGGGACAGGGGTCACCGGGGAGCTGTTTTTT. Protein: CASSPGTGVTGELFF.

The chain recombines TRBV5-1 with TRBJ2-1; unclear D gene. CDR3 size: 16 residues. Germline V CDR1 and CDR2: SGHRS, YFSETQ. The V end was cut by 5 bases, the J end by 1 base, with 16 bases between. The CDR3 region is CASRSTRSGSYNEQFF. In nucleotides, the CDR3 is TGCGCCAGCAGATCGACACGGTCCGGATCCTACAATGAGCAGTTCTTC. The whole variable domain, remainder taken from reference TRBV5-1 and TRBJ2-1, is KAGVTQTPRYLIKTRGQQVTLSCSPISGHRSVSWYQQTPGQGLQFLFEYFSETQRNKGNFPGRFSGRQFSNSRSEMNVSTLELGDSALYLCASRSTRSGSYNEQFFGPGTRLTVL.

DNA of the CDR3: TGTGCCAGCAGCTTAAGGAGCGGGGGGGCGACAGATACGCAGTATTTT. It translates to CASSLRSGGATDTQYF. The J gene is TRBJ2-3, the V gene TRBV7-2; 10 bases line up with TRBD2. From germline, CDR1 is SGHTA and CDR2 FQGNSA. The CDR3 spans 16 residues. V lost 2 bases and J lost 3; bases outside the gene matches: 5. Based on the CDR3 plus reference TRBV7-2 and TRBJ2-3, the full variable domain is GAGVSQSPSNKVTEKGKDVELRCDPISGHTALYWYRQSLGQGLEFLIYFQGNSAPDKSGLPSDRFSAERTGGSVSTLTIQRTQQEDSAVYLCASSLRSGGATDTQYFGPGTRLTVL.

This clonotype was seen just once. The rearrangement uses TRBV11-1 and TRBJ2-1, with D tentatively TRBD1 (9 bases). V dropped 1 base and J dropped 0 bases, with 22 bases sitting between them. The CDR3 is 20 amino acids. CDR1 SGHAT and CDR2 FQDESV come from the germline V gene (reference sequence). The CDR3 nucleotides read TGTGCCAGCAGCTTAGGGGACAGGGTCATAGCGGGAAGCTCCTACAATGAGCAGTTCTTC. Amino acids: CASSLGDRVIAGSSYNEQFF.

V is TRBV5-1 and J is TRBJ2-1; tentatively, D is TRBD1 or TRBD2 (5 bases each). Germline V CDR1 and CDR2: SGHRS, YFSETQ. The CDR3 is 14 amino acids. V was cut by 7 bases and J by 5 bases, with 16 bases left in between. CDR3 residues: CASGSGTANNEQFF. CDR3 coding DNA: TGCGCCAGCGGCTCCGGGACGGCCAACAATGAGCAGTTCTTC.

This chain links TRBV7-8 with TRBJ2-7; 7 bases line up with TRBD2. The CDR3 runs to 15 residues. Per germline, CDR1 SGHVS and CDR2 FQNEAQ. Trimming at V came to 1 base and at J to 2 bases, leaving 5 bases not matched to a gene. For the CDR3, the DNA is TGTGCCAGCAGCTTAGACAGGCTAGCGGCCTACGAGCAGTACTTC. As protein: CASSLDRLAAYEQYF.

The chain joins TRBV12-3 or TRBV12-4 to TRBJ2-1; D gene unclear. The CDR3 has 15 amino acids. Trimming left V 3 bases short and J 2 bases short, with 11 bases between. The CDR3 nucleotides are TGTGCCAGCAGTTTGAGACGGATAACCTACAATGAGCAGTTCTTC. Its translation: CASSLRRITYNEQFF.

The chain uses TRBV4-1 and TRBJ2-2; 11 bases line up with TRBD2. Germline lookup yields CDR1 MGHRA and CDR2 YSYEKL. The CDR3 spans 16 residues. The V segment lost 5 bases and the J segment 1 base; nucleotides outside the gene matches: 3. The CDR3 loop reads CASSLGLAVNTGELFF. CDR3 DNA sequence: TGCGCCAGCAGCTTGGGACTAGCGGTGAACACCGGGGAGCTGTTTTTT.